This record covers a single T cell receptor (beta chain). This sample was included in a study of blood T cell repertoires in COVID-19. About the research overall: Researchers got acute and convalescent COVID-19 samples from the United States, Italy and Spain.

Sequencing used immunoSEQ multiplex PCR; TCRdb keeps in-frame clones, though not all of them. The sample lists over 200,000 clones; about 85% were seen once. The V end was cut by 3 bases, the J end by 0 bases, with 9 bases between. This CDR3 contains 15 residues. Germline CDR1 and CDR2: MNHNS and SASEGT. V and J are TRBV6-1 and TRBJ1-3; no clear D. The sequence derives from a man in his forties who had recovered from COVID-19. Material: PBMCs or T cells enriched from blood (not recorded which). CDR3 loop: CASSEATSSGNTIYF. The CDR3 DNA follows: TGTGCCAGCAGTGAGGCCACATCCTCTGGAAACACCATATATTTT.